This T cell receptor (beta chain) was retrieved from a study of control samples from healthy donors and cancer patients. CDR1 is SGHTA and CDR2 is FQGNSA in the germline V gene. The CDR3 runs 16 residues. The V and J ends lost 5 bases and 0 bases respectively, with 11 bases between them. TCRdb keeps only in-frame clones here, not all; method: immunoSEQ multiplex PCR. The table has roughly 120,000 clones, around 96% seen once. This clone came up once. This sequence was found in a man aged 25-45 years in good health. The sequenced sample was blood. This chain uses TRBV7-2 with TRBJ1-6; possible D gene TRBD1, 5 bases. The CDR3 is CASSQRQSSYNSPLHF. CDR3 in DNA: TGTGCCAGCAGCCAACGACAGAGCTCCTATAATTCACCCCTCCACTTT.